The source of this T cell receptor beta chain is a study of neurological immune-mediated disorders. Study-wide findings and caveats: HTLV-1-associated myelopathy led in TCR clonal expansion, while multiple sclerosis ranked lowest, below healthy controls.

Germline V CDR1 and CDR2: SGHDT, YYEEEE. The CDR3 is made up of 17 amino acids. V was pared by 4 bases and J by 2 bases, with 14 bases of the junction left unmatched. As regards this clonotype: What it binds is not known.

TCRdb passed the 5' RACE reads through MiXCR, listing each CDR3 protein once. The sample contains tens of thousands of distinct CDR3 sequences, 13% of which appear only once. The sample consisted of PBMCs. The TCR comes from a woman aged 55-70 years with HTLV-1-associated myelopathy (HAM/TSP). The chain combines TRBV5-6 with TRBJ2-7; 8 nucleotides align to TRBD1. The CDR3: CASSPRGHGDSPYEQYF. The CDR3 nucleotides are TGTGCCAGCAGCCCCAGGGGGCACGGGGACAGTCCCTACGAGCAGTACTTC. Full variable domain (missing parts from reference TRBV5-6 and TRBJ2-7): DAGVTQSPTHLIKTRGQQVTLRCSPKSGHDTVSWYQQALGQGPQFIFQYYEEEERQRGNFPDRFSGHQFPNYSSELNVNALLLGDSALYLCASSPRGHGDSPYEQYFGPGTRLTVT.